This record covers a single TCR beta chain. The data derive from a study of blood T cell repertoires in COVID-19. About the study: The United States, Italy and Spain supplied acute and convalescent COVID-19 samples. PBMCs, B-cell-depleted T cells, or T cells provided the cDNA or gDNA that made up the material.

The CDR3 length is 14 residues. Germline V gives CDR1 GTSNPN, CDR2 SVGIG (reference sequence). J was trimmed by 10 bases and V by 1 base; bases with no gene match: 5. Original analysis: Reference gene primer amplification yielded estimated nucleated cell counts. Clones were read by immunoSEQ multiplex PCR, and TCRdb kept only the in-frame ones, dropping some. That table furnishes V, J and clone size, whereas the DNA furnished D and trimming. The table has 220,000 or so clones, roughly 85% seen once. The receptor comes from a woman of 80 years or more with acute or convalescent COVID-19. Sample: peripheral blood. The rearrangement joins TRBV30 to TRBJ2-4, with TRBD2 matching over 12 bases. CDR3 residues: CAWSGLAGGPIQYF. CDR3 DNA: TGTGCCTGGAGTGGTCTAGCGGGGGGGCCGATTCAGTACTTC.